The 8 T cell receptor beta chains presented below share a single source sample, sequenced in a study of cytomegalovirus exposure and HLA in healthy donors. Primers: 60 Vbeta forward and 13 Jbeta reverse. Clones were read by immunoSEQ multiplex PCR, and TCRdb kept only the in-frame ones, dropping some. The sample includes some 90,000 clones, 78% seen only once; the top ten take around 3.2%. Sequences were obtained from PBMCs. The origin of the receptors is a woman in her 40s in good health and CMV-seronegative.

The chain recombines TRBV10-1 with TRBJ1-2; TRBD1 aligns across 8 bases. The CDR3 length is 13 residues. Germline values: CDR1 WNHNN, CDR2 SYGVQD (reference sequence). V lost 3 bases and J lost 7; bases outside the gene matches: 4. The CDR3 bases are TGCGCCAGCAGTGAACAGGGGGAGGGTGGCTACACCTTC. Its protein is CASSEQGEGGYTF.

Concerning this clone: Different DNA sequences within this sample yield the same CDR3. V gene TRBV19 combines with J gene TRBJ1-1, with unresolved D. The length of the CDR3 is 14 residues. Germline CDR1 and CDR2: LNHDA and SQIVND (reference sequence). V lost 1 base and J 1 base, leaving 7 bases between the germline ends. The CDR3 bases are TGTGCCAGTAGTATAGTTGGAGGGAACACTGAAGCTTTCTTT. It codes for CASSIVGGNTEAFF.

The chain uses TRBV5-1 and TRBJ2-7; a weak D match, TRBD2 (5 bases). The CDR3 has 14 residues. Germline V gene sequence: CDR1 SGHRS, CDR2 YFSETQ. V was pared by 4 bases and J by 8 bases, with 19 bases between. CDR3 protein: CASSPGETGIKQYF. The CDR3 DNA is TGCGCCAGCAGCCCCGGGGAGACGGGGATTAAGCAGTACTTC.

In this sample, this clone turned up once. This chain uses TRBV15 with TRBJ2-7; 13 positions match TRBD2. Germline V lookup: CDR1 LNHNV, CDR2 YYDKDF (reference sequence). The V segment lost 1 base and the J segment 3 bases; nucleotides outside the gene matches: 0. This CDR3 comprises 15 residues. The CDR3 bases are TGTGCCACCAGCAGAGGACTAGCGGGAGGCTACGAGCAGTACTTC. Its translation is CATSRGLAGGYEQYF. Together with reference TRBV15 and TRBJ2-7, the CDR3 gives the full variable domain: DAMVIQNPRYQVTQFGKPVTLSCSQTLNHNVMYWYQQKSSQAPKLLFHYYDKDFNNEADTPDNFQSRRPNTSFCFLDIRSPGLGDTAMYLCATSRGLAGGYEQYFGPGTRLTVT.

This clone was detected a few times. V and J are TRBV5-1 and TRBJ2-2, with D possibly being TRBD1 (5 bases). In germline, CDR1 is SGHRS, CDR2 YFSETQ. Trimming removed 5 bases at V and 6 bases at J, with 14 bases between. This CDR3 spans 14 amino acids. The CDR3 loop reads CASRTSGPPGELFF. The CDR3 DNA sequence: TGCGCCAGCAGGACGTCAGGGCCCCCCGGGGAGCTGTTTTTT.

The chain couples TRBV20-1 to TRBJ1-2; D gene uncertain. V gave up 1 base and J gave up 11 bases, with 11 bases separating them. Germline V CDR1 and CDR2: DFQATT, SNEGSKA (reference sequence). The CDR3 extends over 11 amino acids. The CDR3 bases are TGCAGTGCTAGAGCCGGGTCCTTTTACACCTTC. This gives the protein CSARAGSFYTF.

The rearrangement links TRBV18 to TRBJ2-5; a weak D match, TRBD1 (6 bases). The CDR3 sequence is 13 residues long. The V gene lost 6 bases and the J gene lost 4 bases, with 12 bases spanning the gap. Germline V gene data show CDR1 as KGHSH and CDR2 as LQKENI. The CDR3, as DNA: TGTGCCAGCTCCACAGGGTGGGGAGAGACCCAGTACTTC. Translating it yields CASSTGWGETQYF.

This clone was seen just once. The chain is built from TRBV11-2 and TRBJ2-7; D is unclear. The germline V gene has CDR1 SGHAT and CDR2 FQNNGV. Trimming removed 1 base at V and 1 base at J, with 8 bases between. The CDR3 covers 14 residues. This CDR3 is CASSLGRGSYEQYF. CDR3 nucleotides: TGTGCCAGCAGCTTAGGACGCGGATCCTACGAGCAGTACTTC.